This T cell receptor beta chain was captured in a study of cytomegalovirus exposure and HLA in healthy donors. Libraries were prepared by immunoSEQ multiplex PCR; TCRdb keeps only in-frame clonotypes and omits some of them. The data hold roughly 310,000 clones, with approximately 91% observed a single time. As for this clone: The antigen is not known.

The CDR3 covers 12 residues. V was clipped by 6 bases and J by 2 bases, with 9 bases between them. Germline V gene lookup returns CDR1 SGHDT and CDR2 YYEEEE. Findings and caveats of the study: The study designated fewer than 200 TCR beta chains cytomegalovirus-associated. Subsequent analysis revealed that first-cohort TCR clusters tended to co-occur in the 110 or so validation repertoires. It was reportedly the case that the classifier diagnosed cytomegalovirus status with high specificity and sensitivity.

The genes are TRBV5-6 and TRBJ2-7; D is perhaps TRBD1 (6 bases). The receptor was isolated from a man aged 25-40 years in good health and CMV-seronegative. Sequenced sample: PBMCs. The CDR3 DNA reads as TGTGCCAGCACCGACAGGACCTACGAGCAGTACTTC. Amino acid sequence: CASTDRTYEQYF.